This entry lists 3 T cell receptor beta chains sequenced from one sample in a study of CD8 T cells in ankylosing spondylitis. Study-wide results and limits: The study identified a TCR beta motif of roughly eight highly homologous variants that appeared characteristic of ankylosing spondylitis blood.

The antigens these receptors bind are not known. One entry per CDR3 protein results from TCRdb running MiXCR on the 5' RACE reads. The profile covers some 200,000 distinct CDR3 sequences, with about 6.7% appearing a single time and 13% to 15% taken by the ten largest. Sample: blood, either unsorted or a sorted T cell fraction (not recorded which). The receptors here all came from a male donor with ankylosing spondylitis.

In its sample, this clonotype was seen many times. CDR3 nucleotide sequence: TGCGCCAGCAGCTGGTTCTCTGGGACAGAACCCACAGATACGCAGTATTTT. The encoded protein is CASSWFSGTEPTDTQYF. V gene TRBV5-1 combines with J gene TRBJ2-3; 7 positions match TRBD1. Germline trimming cut 3 bases from V and 2 bases from J; bases unmatched to any gene: 12. Per the germline V gene, CDR1 is SGHRS and CDR2 is YFSETQ. The length of the CDR3 is 17 residues.

This clonotype was counted many times. The CDR3 loop is CASSREGVNYGYTF. CDR3 coding DNA: TGCGCCAGCAGCCGCGAAGGAGTGAACTATGGCTACACCTTC. The V call is TRBV4-3, the J call TRBJ1-2; D gene unclear. V lost 4 bases, J lost 2 bases, and 11 bases lay in between. Germline CDR1 and CDR2: LGHNA and YSLEER. The length of the CDR3 is 14 residues.

This clonotype was seen only a few times. V is TRBV21-1 and J is TRBJ2-2; whether TRBD1, the table's D call, matches the DNA was not checked. TRBV21-1 is termed a pseudogene. The CDR3 is made up of 16 amino acids. The CDR3 reads CASSKGGGGGTGELFF. CDR3 DNA sequence: TGTGCCAGCAGCAAGGGGGGCGGTGGGGGCACCGGGGAGCTGTTTTTT.